The TCR beta chain described here comes from a study of cytomegalovirus exposure and HLA in healthy donors. Across the whole study: An earlier analysis found some 100 million unique TCR beta sequences from about 190 million T cells.

PCR used 60 Vbeta primers and 13 Jbeta primers. Some clones are missing from TCRdb's copy, which holds only in-frame ones; the method was immunoSEQ multiplex PCR. The table has almost 70,000 clones, 65% to 70% seen once. Study results and caveats: Later examination showed HLA-associated TCR beta chains had greater clonal expansion than equally common others.

Comments on this clone: Its specificity is not known.

V was shortened by 5 bases and J by 4 bases, with 19 bases between the two germline ends. CDR1 is MNHEY, CDR2 SMNVEV, per germline (reference sequence). CDR3 size: 16 residues. The gene calls are TRBV27 and TRBJ2-3, with TRBD1 as a possible D gene (6 bases). The TCR was taken from a male donor in good health and CMV-seropositive. Sequences were obtained from PBMCs. The DNA of the CDR3 is TGTGCCAGCAGTCCTCGGGACGGGACAAGGGCAGATACGCAGTATTTT. It yields the protein CASSPRDGTRADTQYF.